The entry that follows covers one T cell receptor beta chain sequence. Its antigen remains unidentified. TCR beta sequencing was performed on blood CD8+ and CD4+ T cells. RNA amounts of about 0.5 to 1 ug underwent reverse transcription with random hexamers. The TCR beta CDR3 was amplified by immunoSEQ multiplex PCR across 54 Vbeta, 13 Jbeta. TCRdb reanalysed the immunoSEQ multiplex PCR reads using MiXCR and keeps one entry per CDR3 protein. The sample comprises more than 100,000 distinct CDR3 sequences, 90% to 95% of which are singletons, and around 0.28% rests with the top ten. This specimen belongs to a study of CD8 T cells in Susac syndrome. The study, taken as a whole, reports: The study identified about sixteen and five Susac-specific public clones in total CD8+ and CD8+ TEMRA repertoires.

The V and J ends lost 5 bases and 2 bases respectively, with 18 bases between them. CDR3 length: 16 residues. Germline loops: CDR1 SQVTM, CDR2 ANQGSEA. Material: CD8+ T cells from PBMCs. The sequence was obtained from a human donor with Susac syndrome. The V call is TRBV29-1, the J call TRBJ2-2; a possible D gene is TRBD1 (6 bases). In DNA form, the CDR3 reads TGCAGCGTTTTAACCACCGGGACACATAACACCGGGGAGCTGTTTTTT. Its translation: CSVLTTGTHNTGELFF.